The T cell receptor beta chain under discussion was sequenced for a study of breast tumors, draining lymph nodes, adjacent tissues. Samples came from axillary lymph nodes draining the breast cancer. Details on this clonotype: Its antigen remains unidentified.

TCRdb re-called the multiplex PCR reads with MiXCR, one entry per CDR3 protein. The repertoire has about 180,000 distinct CDR3 sequences, 25% to 40% of them found once; the top ten carry 3% to 4.5%. General study points: Tumor TCR diversity was below lymph nodes but above nontumor tissue. Tumor and nontumor repertoires were significantly more similar in luminal-like than in basal-like breast cancer. Most tumor T cells seemingly derive from lymph node, then expand in tumor.

This CDR3 has 17 amino acids. Deletions cut 6 bases from V and 5 bases from J, with 25 bases between. CDR1 MNHEY and CDR2 SVGAGI come from the germline V gene. The sequencing input was axillary lymph node tissue. The origin of this receptor is a female donor with breast cancer. Some clones in this sample may be carry-over from other donors' samples. The chain employs TRBV6-5 and TRBJ2-5, with D perhaps TRBD2 (6 bases). The CDR3 region is CASSSDYGGCSCETQYF. The DNA for the CDR3 is TGTGCCAGCAGCTCCGACTATGGGGGGTGTTCCTGCGAGACCCAGTACTTC.